The T cell receptor beta chain under discussion was sequenced for a study of monozygotic twins with inflammatory bowel disease. The CDR3 covers 14 residues. Per germline, CDR1 ENHRY and CDR2 SYGVKD. Worth noting for this clonotype: Its target is not known.

Donors each contributed one blood sample measuring less than 3 ml. Study-wide results and caveats: Variability may have been added to patient repertoires by differing immunosuppressive treatments.

cDNA synthesis was performed in eight separate reactions for each sample. Molecular identifiers with 6-nucleotide sample barcodes were added during cDNA synthesis via template switching. Following a re-call of the 5' RACE reads, TCRdb has one entry per CDR3 protein and lacks DNA. The record lists a few hundred thousand distinct CDR3 sequences, of which the ten most abundant hold around 2.4%. The gene calls are TRBV10-3 and TRBJ2-5; the D call from TCRdb, TRBD2, cannot be confirmed without DNA. Sequencing was performed on blood. The receptor was derived from a human donor with ulcerative colitis or Crohn's disease, or a healthy co-twin of an affected twin (not recorded which). CDR3: CATYSGAGGETQYF.